A single sample is the source of the 32 T cell receptor beta chains below, sequenced in a study of blood T cells in healthy people across ages. With a J-beta primer mix and a sample-barcoded 5' primer, a second PCR ran 7 to 11 cycles. TCRdb reanalysed the 5' RACE reads using MiXCR and keeps one entry per CDR3 protein. This table holds 700,000 to 850,000 distinct CDR3 sequences, about 34% found once. The sample was blood. The receptors here all came from a young man in good health.

This clonotype was picked up many times. The chain combines TRBV7-2 with TRBJ2-7; D gene unclear. This CDR3 comprises 14 residues. Germline V CDR1 and CDR2: SGHTA, FQGNSA. V lost 1 base and J lost 2, with 9 bases in between. CDR3 bases: TGTGCCAGCAGCTTAGATTACACCACCTACGAGCAGTACTTC. Amino acid sequence: CASSLDYTTYEQYF.

A few counts support this clonotype. The chain couples TRBV5-1 to TRBJ1-5; D is undetermined. Trimming pared 4 bases from V and 5 bases from J, leaving 10 bases between. Germline V gene sequence: CDR1 SGHRS, CDR2 YFSETQ. The CDR3 runs 13 residues. CDR3 residues: CASSLWTDQPQHF. DNA of the CDR3: TGCGCCAGCAGCCTTTGGACGGATCAGCCCCAGCATTTT.

This clonotype came up a few times. The chain is built from TRBV12-3 or TRBV12-4 and TRBJ1-1; D gene uncertain. The CDR3 covers 14 residues. V lost 2 bases and J lost 4, with 11 bases in between. The CDR3 nucleotides are TGTGCCAGCAGTTTATCCTCGGGGTCCACTGAAGCTTTCTTT. This encodes CASSLSSGSTEAFF.

This clonotype was observed at least ten times. This chain links TRBV7-2 with TRBJ2-1, with D perhaps TRBD1 (6 bases). CDR3 length: 13 amino acids. The germline V and J ends were trimmed by 5 bases and 8 bases, with 13 bases remaining between them. Germline loops: CDR1 SGHTA, CDR2 FQGNSA. This chain's CDR3 is CASSPPGADEQFF. CDR3 sequence (DNA): TGTGCCAGCAGCCCCCCAGGGGCGGATGAGCAGTTCTTC. Full variable domain (outside the CDR3, taken from reference TRBV7-2 and TRBJ2-1): GAGVSQSPSNKVTEKGKDVELRCDPISGHTALYWYRQSLGQGLEFLIYFQGNSAPDKSGLPSDRFSAERTGGSVSTLTIQRTQQEDSAVYLCASSPPGADEQFFGPGTRLTVL.

This clonotype has ten or more counts. The rearrangement links TRBV12-3 or TRBV12-4 to TRBJ1-5; a weak D match, TRBD1 (6 bases). V was clipped by 6 bases and J by 4 bases, with 10 bases between them. The CDR3 runs 13 residues. For the CDR3, the DNA is TGTGCCAGCAGGATAGGACAGAATCAGCCCCAGCATTTT. Amino acid sequence: CASRIGQNQPQHF.

This chain joins TRBV20-1 and TRBJ1-2; D gene ambiguous. The V end was cut by 2 bases, the J end by 8 bases, with 12 bases between. Germline assignment: CDR1 DFQATT and CDR2 SNEGSKA (reference sequence). The CDR3 consists of 12 residues. The CDR3: CSARTKGDGYTF. The CDR3 DNA reads as TGCAGTGCTAGAACGAAGGGTGACGGCTACACCTTC.

The chain joins TRBV20-1 to TRBJ1-1; D remains unclear. From germline, CDR1 is DFQATT and CDR2 SNEGSKA (reference sequence). The CDR3 has 14 residues. The germline V and J ends were trimmed by 3 bases and 11 bases, with 22 bases remaining between them. The CDR3 nucleotides are TGCAGTGCTAGGAGTGGTGCAGTACTGGAAGGGGCTTTCTTT. This codes for CSARSGAVLEGAFF.

The chain combines TRBV5-1 with TRBJ1-2; D remains unclear. The CDR3 is made up of 13 amino acids. The germline V gene has CDR1 SGHRS and CDR2 YFSETQ. Trimming took off 6 bases at V and 3 bases at J, with 12 bases between the two ends. This CDR3 is CASKDGPDYGYTF. In nucleotides, the CDR3 is TGCGCCAGCAAAGACGGGCCTGACTATGGCTACACCTTC. Supplemented by reference TRBV5-1 and TRBJ1-2, the full variable domain reads KAGVTQTPRYLIKTRGQQVTLSCSPISGHRSVSWYQQTPGQGLQFLFEYFSETQRNKGNFPGRFSGRQFSNSRSEMNVSTLELGDSALYLCASKDGPDYGYTFGSGTRLTVV.

The V gene is TRBV27, the J gene TRBJ1-5; 8 bases are shared with TRBD1. The germline V gene has CDR1 MNHEY and CDR2 SMNVEV (reference sequence). Trimming cost V 6 bases and J 8 bases; bases outside gene matches: 6. The CDR3 loop spans 13 amino acids. CDR3 sequence: CASSRGQGEPQHF. The CDR3 coding sequence is TGTGCCAGCAGCCGAGGACAGGGTGAGCCCCAGCATTTT.

V gene TRBV20-1 combines with J gene TRBJ1-6; tentative D call: TRBD1 (5 bases). CDR1 and CDR2 (germline): DFQATT, SNEGSKA (reference sequence). CDR3 length: 15 amino acids. The ends were cut back, 5 bases at V and 4 bases at J, with 15 bases in the middle. DNA for the CDR3: TGCAGTGCTTCCCGGGACGGGGGGTATAATTCACCCCTCCACTTT. Its protein product is CSASRDGGYNSPLHF.

The chain carries TRBV20-1 and TRBJ1-1; D call uncertain. Germline V gene lookup returns CDR1 DFQATT and CDR2 SNEGSKA (reference sequence). This CDR3 region has 10 residues. The ends were cut back, 4 bases at V and 7 bases at J, with 7 bases in the middle. The CDR3 nucleotides are TGCAGTGCTAAGGTAGTTGAAGCTTTCTTT. This gives the protein CSAKVVEAFF.

This rearrangement joins TRBV5-1 to TRBJ2-7, with 8 bases identical to TRBD2. The CDR3 extends over 15 amino acids. Trimming removed 4 bases from V and 7 bases from J; junction bases left unmatched: 13. Looked up from germline, CDR1 is SGHRS and CDR2 is YFSETQ. CDR3 protein: CASSPGLGPYNEQYF. In DNA, the CDR3 is TGCGCCAGCAGCCCGGGACTAGGGCCATACAATGAGCAGTACTTC.

Concerning this clonotype: A read error may be the cause here, since a much bigger clone is one base away. This chain connects TRBV6-5 to TRBJ2-1; possibly TRBD2 for D (5 bases). Per the germline V gene, CDR1 is MNHEY and CDR2 is SVGAGI. CDR3 size: 15 residues. V was trimmed by 6 bases and J by 2 bases, leaving 14 bases between them. The CDR3 sequence: CASSPRLPTYNEQFF. CDR3 DNA sequence: TGTGCCAGCAGCCCGAGACTACCAACCTACAATGAGCAGTTCTTC.

A note on this clonotype: The junction departs from germline at one end; a sequencing error may be responsible. The chain combines TRBV11-2 with TRBJ2-5; D gene unclear. CDR1 SGHAT and CDR2 FQNNGV come from the germline V gene. This CDR3 region has 11 residues. The chain's CDR3 is CVSSLEETQYF. The CDR3 coding sequence is TGTGTCAGCAGCCTCGAAGAGACCCAGTACTTC.

J is TRBJ1-5 and V is TRBV12-3 or TRBV12-4; TRBD1 is a possible D gene (6 bases). V was pared by 6 bases and J by 0 bases, with 12 bases between. The CDR3 sequence is 15 residues long. DNA of the CDR3: TGTGCCAGCAGCTCCCGGACAGATAGCAATCAGCCCCAGCATTTT. It specifies CASSSRTDSNQPQHF.

For this clonotype: A much larger clone lies a single base off, so this may be a read error. This chain connects TRBV5-1 to TRBJ2-5; D is uncertain. The CDR3 loop spans 14 amino acids. Germline V gene lookup returns CDR1 SGHRS and CDR2 YFSETQ. CDR3 amino acids: CTSSPPNSQETQYF. The DNA for the CDR3 is TGCACCAGCAGCCCTCCGAACAGCCAAGAGACCCAGTACTTC. Complete variable domain (other parts from reference TRBV5-1 and TRBJ2-5): KAGVTQTPRYLIKTRGQQVTLSCSPISGHRSVSWYQQTPGQGLQFLFEYFSETQRNKGNFPGRFSGRQFSNSRSEMNVSTLELGDSALYLCTSSPPNSQETQYFGPGTRLLVL.

The chain has TRBV15 and TRBJ2-7; D perhaps matches TRBD1 (6 bases). The germline V gene encodes CDR1 LNHNV and CDR2 YYDKDF (reference sequence). The V end lost 0 bases, the J end lost 2 bases, and 14 bases lay between the germline ends. The CDR3 has 16 residues. The CDR3 protein is CATSRDGGRGTYEQYF. DNA of the CDR3: TGTGCCACCAGCAGAGATGGGGGAAGGGGGACCTACGAGCAGTACTTC.

This clonotype was picked up a small number of times. This chain links TRBV12-3 or TRBV12-4 with TRBJ1-2; no reliable D call. This CDR3 is 14 amino acids long. V lost 5 bases and J lost 2, with 12 bases in between. For the CDR3, the DNA is TGTGCCAGCAGTGGCGGCAACTTAAACTATGGCTACACCTTC. Protein sequence: CASSGGNLNYGYTF.

The table lists this clonotype with many counts. V and J are TRBV10-3 and TRBJ1-1, with TRBD1 as a possible D gene (5 bases). The CDR3 runs to 15 residues. Germline CDR1 is ENHRY and CDR2 is SYGVKD. Trimming removed 2 bases at V and 0 bases at J, with 10 bases between. This chain's CDR3 is CAISERGGVNTEAFF. DNA for the CDR3: TGTGCCATCAGTGAGAGGGGCGGAGTGAACACTGAAGCTTTCTTT.

CDR3 amino acids: CASSQELAGVNEQYF. The CDR3 nucleotides are TGTGCCAGCAGCCAAGAACTAGCGGGGGTCAATGAGCAGTACTTC. The chain has TRBV4-2 and TRBJ2-5; the match to TRBD2 covers 11 bases. V shed 0 bases and J 11 bases; nucleotides not matched to a gene: 8. The CDR3 runs 15 residues. Looked up from germline, CDR1 is LGHNA and CDR2 is YNFKEQ.

This clonotype was observed at least ten times. The chain carries TRBV12-3 or TRBV12-4 and TRBJ1-6, with unresolved D. V lost 5 bases to trimming and J lost 5 bases, with 13 bases between them. There are 15 residues in the CDR3. CDR3 DNA sequence: TGTGCCAGCAGTGCCCGAGAGGGAAATAATTCACCCCTCCACTTT. It yields the protein CASSAREGNNSPLHF.

J is TRBJ2-3 and V is TRBV4-3; 11 nucleotides align to TRBD2. The CDR3 totals 21 residues. V shed 2 bases and J 4 bases; nucleotides not matched to a gene: 20. Germline V gene data show CDR1 as LGHNA and CDR2 as YSLEER. CDR3 sequence: CASSQSPTKGASSGGSDTQYF. CDR3 sequence (DNA): TGCGCCAGCAGCCAATCTCCAACCAAGGGCGCCTCTAGCGGGGGGTCAGATACGCAGTATTTT.

The sample holds a few counts of this clonotype. The rearrangement joins TRBV7-2 to TRBJ2-1; D unresolved. Germline V lookup: CDR1 SGHTA, CDR2 FQGNSA. The CDR3 has 14 amino acids. Trimming removed 4 bases from V and 6 bases from J, with 13 bases in between. For the CDR3, the DNA is TGTGCCAGCAGCTCGTCTAGGCTGGTCAATGAGCAGTTCTTC. This codes for CASSSSRLVNEQFF.

This clonotype was seen a handful of times. The genes are TRBV5-1 and TRBJ2-1; perhaps D is TRBD1 or TRBD2 (5 bases each). Germline-derived CDR1 and CDR2 are SGHRS and YFSETQ. Deletions cut 4 bases from V and 5 bases from J, with 13 bases between. The CDR3 length is 14 residues. The CDR3 nucleotides are TGCGCCAGCAGCGTGGAGGTAGGGGACAATGAGCAGTTCTTC. Protein: CASSVEVGDNEQFF. The whole variable domain, remainder taken from reference TRBV5-1 and TRBJ2-1, is KAGVTQTPRYLIKTRGQQVTLSCSPISGHRSVSWYQQTPGQGLQFLFEYFSETQRNKGNFPGRFSGRQFSNSRSEMNVSTLELGDSALYLCASSVEVGDNEQFFGPGTRLTVL.

This clonotype was detected many times. The chain recombines TRBV20-1 with TRBJ2-7, with TRBD2 identical over 8 bases. CDR3 length: 15 amino acids. Germline CDR1 and CDR2: DFQATT and SNEGSKA (reference sequence). V shed 0 bases and J 0 bases; nucleotides not matched to a gene: 4. The CDR3 region has the DNA TGCAGTGCTAGAGAGGCTAGCGGGTCCTCCTACGAGCAGTACTTC. Its translation is CSAREASGSSYEQYF.

This clonotype was counted a few times. The V and J genes are TRBV6-5 and TRBJ1-1; no definite D call. With 7 bases removed from V and 5 bases from J, the gap between germline ends came to 8 bases. The CDR3 is 11 amino acids. CDR1 is MNHEY, CDR2 SVGAGI, per germline. Written as DNA, the CDR3 is TGTGCCAGCATCACGGGGACTGAAGCTTTCTTT. Its translation: CASITGTEAFF.

This clonotype was picked up a small number of times. J is TRBJ2-1 and V is TRBV6-4; D is undetermined. V was cut by 6 bases and J by 10 bases, with 13 bases left in between. The CDR3 extends over 12 amino acids. Germline loops: CDR1 MRHNA, CDR2 SNTAGT. The CDR3 nucleotides are TGTGCCAGCAGCGATGGGTCGTCGGAGCAGTTCTTC. Amino acid sequence: CASSDGSSEQFF.

This clonotype was counted only a few times. V and J are TRBV20-1 and TRBJ1-2, with unresolved D. The germline V gene encodes CDR1 DFQATT and CDR2 SNEGSKA (reference sequence). This CDR3 comprises 13 residues. The V end was cut by 4 bases, the J end by 3 bases, with 12 bases between. The CDR3 coding sequence is TGCAGTGCTACAGGAGAGTCGGACTATGGCTACACCTTC. This codes for CSATGESDYGYTF.

This clonotype has at least ten counts. V and J are TRBV29-1 and TRBJ1-1; D is perhaps TRBD1 (6 bases). Germline assignment: CDR1 SQVTM and CDR2 ANQGSEA. The germline V and J ends were trimmed by 6 bases and 3 bases, with 11 bases remaining between them. This CDR3 spans 12 amino acids. CDR3 bases: TGCAGCGTCACAGGGATCTACACTGAAGCTTTCTTT. This gives the protein CSVTGIYTEAFF.

This chain links TRBV7-2 with TRBJ2-1, with 8 bases aligning to TRBD2. This CDR3 has 15 amino acids. CDR1 SGHTA and CDR2 FQGNSA come from the germline V gene. The trim removed 7 bases at V and 6 bases at J, leaving 11 bases unmatched. The CDR3 region is CASTRSGAPGNEQFF. In DNA form, the CDR3 reads TGTGCCAGCACCCGTAGCGGGGCCCCCGGCAATGAGCAGTTCTTC. The full variable domain, completed using reference TRBV7-2 and TRBJ2-1, is GAGVSQSPSNKVTEKGKDVELRCDPISGHTALYWYRQSLGQGLEFLIYFQGNSAPDKSGLPSDRFSAERTGGSVSTLTIQRTQQEDSAVYLCASTRSGAPGNEQFFGPGTRLTVL.

There are a few counts of this clonotype. The chain uses TRBV12-3 or TRBV12-4 and TRBJ1-6, with D perhaps TRBD1 (6 bases). The CDR3 runs to 16 residues. V shed 5 bases and J shed 9 bases, with 20 bases lying between them. CDR3 coding DNA: TGTGCCAGCAGTATGGACAGATCGACCCTAGGTTCACCCCTCCACTTT. Encoded protein: CASSMDRSTLGSPLHF.

The chain uses TRBV2 and TRBJ2-3; D remains unclear. There are 14 residues in the CDR3. Trimming removed 4 bases from V and 0 bases from J, with 8 bases in between. The V gene's germline CDR1 is SNHLY and CDR2 FYNNEI. The CDR3 bases are TGTGCCAGCAGTGGAAGGCCTAGCACAGATACGCAGTATTTT. Translated, it gives CASSGRPSTDTQYF.